This T cell receptor beta chain was recorded in a study of CD8+ T cells in alopecia areata. At the level of the study: Treatment of the treated patients consisted of oral tofacitinib, 5 to 10 mg twice daily.

There are a few counts of this clone. The authors extracted RNA and reverse transcribed it into cDNA as the sequencing template. Only in-frame clones appear in the TCRdb table, and some are missing; sequencing was by immunoSEQ multiplex PCR. The sample has under 200,000 clones, about two thirds seen once. The treatment denotes: oral pan-JAK inhibitor, 5-10 mg twice daily. Obtained from alopecia areata patients were lesional scalp punch biopsies along with peripheral blood. Germline values: CDR1 SQVTM, CDR2 ANQGSEA. V lost 3 bases and J lost 5; bases outside the gene matches: 8. The CDR3 runs to 14 residues.

The sample consisted of CD4+ T cells sorted from blood, taken at week 4, from a patient treated with tofacitinib. This receptor was obtained from a human donor with alopecia areata. The J gene is TRBJ2-5, the V gene TRBV29-1; 8 bases map to TRBD2. CDR3 residues: CSVDFNLAGETQYF. The DNA for the CDR3 is TGCAGCGTTGACTTCAACCTAGCGGGTGAGACCCAGTACTTC.